The 12 T cell receptor beta chains below all came from one sample that was sequenced in a study of T cell responses to AZD1222 COVID-19 vaccine. Method: immunoSEQ multiplex PCR; TCRdb's copy keeps in-frame clones and lacks some. Among around 150,000 clones listed, roughly 92% were seen once. The material was peripheral blood, obtained 28 days after the second AZD1222 dose. These receptors were taken from an adult who received the AZD1222 COVID-19 vaccine.

The chain combines TRBV19 with TRBJ1-1; tentatively, D is TRBD1 (6 bases). Germline lookup yields CDR1 LNHDA and CDR2 SQIVND (reference sequence). The CDR3 loop spans 14 amino acids. With 5 bases removed from V and 4 bases from J, the gap between germline ends came to 14 bases. CDR3 sequence (DNA): TGTGCCAGTAGTGCAGGGGAACCTGGCACTGAAGCTTTCTTT. Translation: CASSAGEPGTEAFF.

The chain has TRBV5-1 and TRBJ1-2; TRBD1 aligns across 9 bases. V was clipped by 4 bases and J by 4 bases; unmatched bases: 8. CDR1 and CDR2 from the germline V gene are SGHRS and YFSETQ. The CDR3 has 15 residues. Here the CDR3 DNA reads TGCGCCAGCAGCCAACGAGGGACAGGGACCTATGGCTACACCTTC. It specifies CASSQRGTGTYGYTF. Full variable domain (outside the CDR3, taken from reference TRBV5-1 and TRBJ1-2): KAGVTQTPRYLIKTRGQQVTLSCSPISGHRSVSWYQQTPGQGLQFLFEYFSETQRNKGNFPGRFSGRQFSNSRSEMNVSTLELGDSALYLCASSQRGTGTYGYTFGSGTRLTVV.

The chain carries TRBV6-5 and TRBJ1-1, with a tentative D call TRBD1 (6 bases). V lost 6 bases, J lost 3 bases, and 8 bases lay in between. Germline V lookup: CDR1 MNHEY, CDR2 SVGAGI. The CDR3 runs 12 residues. The CDR3 is CASSRGYTEAFF. The CDR3 DNA follows: TGTGCCAGCAGCAGGGGATACACTGAAGCTTTCTTT.

The chain is built from TRBV3-1 (or the pseudogene TRBV3-2) and TRBJ2-7; TRBD2 matches 7 bases. Germline-derived CDR1 and CDR2 are LGHDT and YNNKEL (reference sequence). The trim removed 4 bases at V and 0 bases at J, leaving 12 bases unmatched. CDR3 length equals 17 residues. The CDR3 DNA is TGTGCCAGCAGCCCCCCACCCTTAGCGGGTTACTCCTACGAGCAGTACTTC. It codes for CASSPPPLAGYSYEQYF.

The chain combines TRBV29-1 with TRBJ1-5; the match to TRBD1 covers 7 bases. The CDR3 sequence is 14 residues long. Germline V gives CDR1 SQVTM, CDR2 ANQGSEA. J lost 2 bases, V lost 4 bases, and 5 bases had no gene match. In DNA, the CDR3 is TGCAGCGTTGGAGGGGGCGTCGGCAATCAGCCCCAGCATTTT. Residues: CSVGGGVGNQPQHF.

This clone showed up just once. V gene TRBV5-1 combines with J gene TRBJ2-5, with TRBD1 as a possible D gene (6 bases). CDR3 length equals 15 residues. V was trimmed by 3 bases and J by 3 bases, leaving 15 bases between them. The germline CDR1 and CDR2 sequences are SGHRS and YFSETQ. CDR3 in amino acids: CASSYTPGQEETQYF. DNA of the CDR3: TGCGCCAGCAGCTACACTCCGGGACAAGAAGAGACCCAGTACTTC. The variable domain in full, with the rest retrieved from reference TRBV5-1 and TRBJ2-5, is KAGVTQTPRYLIKTRGQQVTLSCSPISGHRSVSWYQQTPGQGLQFLFEYFSETQRNKGNFPGRFSGRQFSNSRSEMNVSTLELGDSALYLCASSYTPGQEETQYFGPGTRLLVL.

The chain recombines TRBV7-3 with TRBJ2-7; D is possibly TRBD2 (6 bases). Germline values: CDR1 SGHTA, CDR2 FQGTGA. V shed 1 base and J shed 0 bases, with 7 bases lying between them. This CDR3 comprises 14 residues. CDR3 bases: TGTGCCAGCAGCTTAAGCGGGAACTCCTACGAGCAGTACTTC. Protein sequence: CASSLSGNSYEQYF.

The gene calls are TRBV9 and TRBJ1-2; 7 bases match TRBD1. The junction had 4 bases not matched to a gene; V was cut back by 3 bases and J by 2 bases. Per the germline V gene, CDR1 is SGDLS and CDR2 is YYNGEE. The CDR3 is 14 amino acids. CDR3 in DNA: TGTGCCAGCAGCGCTCAACAGGGGAACTATGGCTACACCTTC. Its translation: CASSAQQGNYGYTF.

The chain couples TRBV12-3 or TRBV12-4 to TRBJ1-4; D is possibly TRBD1 (5 bases). The CDR3 contains 13 residues. Trimming took 5 bases from V and 4 from J, leaving 8 bases between them. The CDR3 loop reads CASSRQSNEKLFF. CDR3 nucleotides: TGTGCCAGCAGTCGACAGAGTAATGAAAAACTGTTTTTT.

The genes are TRBV12-5 and TRBJ2-7; D is perhaps TRBD2 (7 bases). Per the germline V gene, CDR1 is LGHNT and CDR2 is FRNRAP. CDR3 length: 14 residues. V was trimmed by 6 bases and J by 2 bases, leaving 14 bases between them. CDR3 sequence (DNA): TGTGCTAGTGGACGGGGGGACATTACCTACGAGCAGTACTTC. It specifies CASGRGDITYEQYF.

V gene TRBV27 combines with J gene TRBJ1-2; D is ambiguous. CDR3 length: 13 amino acids. Trimming removed 1 base from V and 6 bases from J, with 9 bases in between. Germline assignment: CDR1 MNHEY and CDR2 SMNVEV (reference sequence). In nucleotides, the CDR3 is TGTGCCAGCAGTTTATACCCCGGGGATGGCTACACCTTC. Translated, it gives CASSLYPGDGYTF.

This clone was observed once. Because the CDR3 is missing its conserved closing phenylalanine or tryptophan, this is likely a read error. The DNA is left out, because the CDR3 cannot be placed on it with certainty; the CDR3 is given as TCRdb lists it. The V and J genes are TRBV20-1 and TRBJ2-4; the table's D call TRBD2 went unverified against the DNA. The CDR3 spans 10 residues, counting both ends. Germline V gene data show CDR1 as DFQATT and CDR2 as SNEGSKA (reference sequence). Here the CDR3 reads CSARVPREVL.